One sample yielded the 21 T cell receptor beta chains listed below, sequenced in a study of early T cells in non-severe SARS-CoV-2 infection. A single record per CDR3 protein comes from TCRdb applying MiXCR to the 5' RACE reads. The table records more than 65,000 distinct CDR3 sequences, around 12% of them present only once. Sequences were derived from whole blood, sampled at baseline. All receptors come from an adult who was a healthcare worker with PCR-confirmed SARS-CoV-2 infection or an uninfected control (not recorded which).

This clonotype was observed at least ten times. V and J are TRBV27 and TRBJ2-3, with D possibly called TRBD1 or TRBD2 (5 bases each). Trimming cost V 5 bases and J 1 base, with 13 bases left between them. This CDR3 is built from 15 residues. Germline-derived CDR1 and CDR2 are MNHEY and SMNVEV (reference sequence). The CDR3 is CASSRWGTRTDTQYF. The DNA for the CDR3 is TGTGCCAGCAGTCGATGGGGGACCCGCACAGATACGCAGTATTTT.

This clonotype was found a few times. CDR3 loop: CASKKQGFQPQHF. Here the CDR3 DNA reads TGTGCCAGCAAAAAGCAGGGTTTTCAGCCCCAGCATTTT. The chain recombines TRBV28 with TRBJ1-5; possible D gene TRBD1, 5 bases. Germline V CDR1 and CDR2: MDHEN, SYDVKM. V gave up 7 bases and J gave up 6 bases, with 13 bases separating them. There are 13 residues in the CDR3.

The rearrangement links TRBV27 to TRBJ2-2; D unclear. The V gene lost 3 bases and the J gene lost 6 bases, with 5 bases spanning the gap. This CDR3 spans 12 amino acids. The germline gives CDR1 MNHEY, CDR2 SMNVEV (reference sequence). CDR3 DNA sequence: TGTGCCAGCAGTTTCGGGCCCGGGGAGCTGTTTTTT. It encodes CASSFGPGELFF.

The CDR3 nucleotides read TGCAGCGTTGAAGATCAATCAGATACGCAGTATTTT. Protein: CSVEDQSDTQYF. The chain has TRBV29-1 and TRBJ2-3, with no clear D. The CDR3 has 12 residues. The germline V and J ends were trimmed by 0 bases and 4 bases, with 5 bases remaining between them. Per germline, CDR1 SQVTM and CDR2 ANQGSEA.

This clonotype has more than one count but fewer than ten. This rearrangement joins TRBV7-2 to TRBJ1-1; D perhaps matches TRBD1 (5 bases). Looked up from germline, CDR1 is SGHTA and CDR2 is FQGNSA. This CDR3 has 18 amino acids. Deletions cut 0 bases from V and 1 base from J, with 18 bases between. The CDR3 coding sequence is TGTGCCAGCAGCTTAGCCCCCCCCGGAGGGGCGTCGAACACTGAAGCTTTCTTT. As protein: CASSLAPPGGASNTEAFF.

This clonotype turned up a few times. V usage is TRBV20-1 and J usage is TRBJ2-1; maybe TRBD1 (6 bases). Germline V gives CDR1 DFQATT, CDR2 SNEGSKA (reference sequence). This CDR3 contains 15 residues. Trimming pared 0 bases from V and 1 base from J, leaving 10 bases between. The CDR3, as DNA: TGCAGTGCTAGAGACCACAGGGTATCCTACAATGAGCAGTTCTTC. Protein product: CSARDHRVSYNEQFF.

The sample holds many counts of this clonotype. The chain has TRBV10-3 and TRBJ1-6; maybe TRBD1 (5 bases). The CDR3 consists of 14 residues. Trimming removed 6 bases from V and 10 bases from J, with 16 bases in between. CDR1 is ENHRY, CDR2 SYGVKD, per germline. The CDR3 loop reads CAIRPATGGSPLHF. The CDR3 DNA reads as TGTGCCATCAGGCCGGCTACGGGGGGATCACCCCTCCACTTT.

The table lists this clonotype with a few counts. V usage is TRBV5-1 and J usage is TRBJ2-2, with TRBD1 matching over 7 bases. Germline CDR1 is SGHRS and CDR2 is YFSETQ. The CDR3 covers 16 residues. V was pared by 2 bases and J by 0 bases, with 4 bases of the junction left unmatched. CDR3 nucleotides: TGCGCCAGCAGCTTTTCCGGGACAGCGAACACCGGGGAGCTGTTTTTT. The encoded protein is CASSFSGTANTGELFF.

The rearrangement uses TRBV28 and TRBJ2-3; 9 nucleotides agree with TRBD2. This CDR3 spans 16 amino acids. Germline loops: CDR1 MDHEN, CDR2 SYDVKM. The junction had 14 bases not matched to a gene; V was cut back by 8 bases and J by 5 bases. The CDR3 bases are TGTGCCAGCCCTAGGGAGAGGGCGGGGGGGCGAGATACGCAGTATTTT. This gives the protein CASPRERAGGRDTQYF.

V gene TRBV28 combines with J gene TRBJ1-4; D not resolved. Germline CDR1 MDHEN, CDR2 SYDVKM. V lost 2 bases, J lost 4 bases, and 8 bases lay in between. The CDR3 loop spans 14 amino acids. This CDR3 reads CASSLGQDNEKLFF. The CDR3 DNA follows: TGTGCCAGCAGTTTAGGGCAGGATAATGAAAAACTGTTTTTT.

This clonotype was recorded at least ten times. This chain connects TRBV7-8 to TRBJ2-7; D gene uncertain. Germline lookup yields CDR1 SGHVS and CDR2 FQNEAQ. Trimming stripped 3 bases from V and 1 base from J, with 4 bases between. The length of the CDR3 is 12 residues. CDR3 residues: CASSFESYEQYF. The CDR3, as DNA: TGTGCCAGCAGCTTTGAATCCTACGAGCAGTACTTC.

The J gene is TRBJ1-5, the V gene TRBV7-6; TRBD1 might be the D (5 bases). This CDR3 spans 14 amino acids. V was trimmed by 0 bases and J by 7 bases, leaving 10 bases between them. CDR1 is SGHVS, CDR2 FNYEAQ, per germline. CDR3 nucleotides: TGTGCCAGCAGCTTAGCGGGTAAGGGGCAGCCCCAGCATTTT. It translates to CASSLAGKGQPQHF.

This clonotype showed up just a few times. The CDR3 coding sequence is TGTGCCAGCTCTCCTGGACAGGGGACGGGAGAGCAGTACTTC. Translating it yields CASSPGQGTGEQYF. This chain connects TRBV18 to TRBJ2-7; TRBD1 matches at 9 bases. The germline gives CDR1 KGHSH, CDR2 LQKENI. The CDR3 spans 14 residues. J gave up 7 bases and V 6 bases, and 10 bases lay outside the gene matches.

The rearrangement links TRBV28 to TRBJ2-7, with 9 bases that match TRBD1. Germline V gene data show CDR1 as MDHEN and CDR2 as SYDVKM. J lost 1 base, V lost 10 bases, and 5 bases had no gene match. The CDR3 consists of 13 residues. The CDR3 nucleotides are TGTGCCATCTGGGACAGGGTTTCCTACGAGCAGTACTTC. It specifies CAIWDRVSYEQYF.

This clonotype came up many times. This chain connects TRBV12-3 or TRBV12-4 to TRBJ1-1; 9 nucleotides align to TRBD1. CDR3 size: 13 residues. Trimming took 5 bases from V and 7 from J; bases not matched to a gene: 5. CDR3 DNA sequence: TGTGCCAGCAGTCGGGGACAGGGCTTTGAAGCTTTCTTT. Residues: CASSRGQGFEAFF.

The CDR3: CSAGGLAKNIQYF. CDR3 coding DNA: TGCAGTGCCGGGGGATTAGCCAAAAACATTCAGTACTTC. This chain uses TRBV20-1 with TRBJ2-4; tentatively, D is TRBD2 (6 bases). V was cut by 6 bases and J by 0 bases, with 9 bases left in between. This CDR3 spans 13 amino acids. Germline CDR1 and CDR2: DFQATT and SNEGSKA (reference sequence).

This clonotype occurred many times. The rearrangement joins TRBV4-1 to TRBJ1-1, with D perhaps TRBD1 (5 bases). Trimming pared 7 bases from V and 4 bases from J, leaving 19 bases between. Germline V gives CDR1 MGHRA, CDR2 YSYEKL. The CDR3 is 15 residues long. The CDR3 region is CASTRPGGGSTEAFF. Written as DNA, the CDR3 is TGCGCCAGCACCCGACCTGGGGGAGGTAGCACTGAAGCTTTCTTT.

At least ten counts were recorded for this clonotype. The V gene is TRBV3-1, the J gene TRBJ1-5; no clear D. V dropped 0 bases and J dropped 9 bases, with 9 bases sitting between them. The CDR3 covers 13 residues. Germline values: CDR1 LGHDT, CDR2 YNNKEL (reference sequence). The CDR3 bases are TGTGCCAGCAGCCAAGACTTTACTACGCCCCAGCATTTT. This sequence encodes CASSQDFTTPQHF.

This clonotype was seen at least ten times. As DNA, the CDR3 is TGTGCCAGCAGTGGACTAGCGGGGAGCTCCTACGAGCAGTACTTC. This translates into CASSGLAGSSYEQYF. The rearrangement joins TRBV6-6 to TRBJ2-7; 12 bases are a match to TRBD2. Germline CDR1 MNHNY, CDR2 SVGAGI (reference sequence). J lost 0 bases, V lost 5 bases, and 2 bases had no gene match. The CDR3 consists of 15 residues.

Ten or more counts support this clonotype. The V and J genes are TRBV6-2 or TRBV6-3 and TRBJ2-1, with 8 bases fitting TRBD1. The CDR3 totals 14 residues. Germline V lookup: CDR1 MNHEY, CDR2 SVGEGT. Trimming removed 4 bases from V and 4 bases from J; junction bases left unmatched: 3. CDR3 nucleotides: TGTGCCAGCAGTTCACGGGACAGGTACAATGAGCAGTTCTTC. Residues: CASSSRDRYNEQFF.

A remark on this clonotype: It is likely a read error, because the conserved phenylalanine at the end of the CDR3 is missing. V usage is TRBV7-3 and J usage is TRBJ2-1; a weak D match, TRBD2 (5 bases). This CDR3 has 13 amino acids. The germline gives CDR1 SGHTA, CDR2 FQGTGA. V shed 0 bases and J shed 5 bases, with 5 bases lying between them. CDR3 nucleotide sequence: TGTGCCAGCAGCTTAACGCGGGACAATGAGCAGTTCTAC. It codes for CASSLTRDNEQFY.